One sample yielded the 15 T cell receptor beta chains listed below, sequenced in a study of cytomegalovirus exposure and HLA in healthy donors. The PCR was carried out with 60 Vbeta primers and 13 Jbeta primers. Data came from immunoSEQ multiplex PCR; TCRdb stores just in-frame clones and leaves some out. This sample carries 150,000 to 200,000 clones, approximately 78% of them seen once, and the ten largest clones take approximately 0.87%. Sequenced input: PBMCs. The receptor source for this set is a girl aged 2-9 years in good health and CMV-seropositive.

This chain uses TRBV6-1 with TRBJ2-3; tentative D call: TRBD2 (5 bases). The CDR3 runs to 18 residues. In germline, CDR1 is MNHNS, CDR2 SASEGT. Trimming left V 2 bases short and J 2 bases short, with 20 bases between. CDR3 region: CASSEFPSAGINTDTQYF. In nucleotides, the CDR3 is TGTGCCAGCAGTGAATTCCCAAGCGCCGGGATAAACACAGATACGCAGTATTTT.

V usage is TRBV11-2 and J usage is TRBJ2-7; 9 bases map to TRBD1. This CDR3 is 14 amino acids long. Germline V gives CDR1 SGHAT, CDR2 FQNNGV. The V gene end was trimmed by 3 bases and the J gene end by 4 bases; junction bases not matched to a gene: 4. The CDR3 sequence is CASSFGTGFYEQYF. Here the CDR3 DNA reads TGTGCCAGCAGCTTCGGGACAGGGTTTTACGAGCAGTACTTC.

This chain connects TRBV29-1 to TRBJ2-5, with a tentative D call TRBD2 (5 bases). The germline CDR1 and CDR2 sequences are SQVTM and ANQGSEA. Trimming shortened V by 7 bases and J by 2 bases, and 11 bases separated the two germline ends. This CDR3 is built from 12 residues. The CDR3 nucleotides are TGCAGCGCCCAAGGAGGTCAAGAGACCCAGTACTTC. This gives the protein CSAQGGQETQYF. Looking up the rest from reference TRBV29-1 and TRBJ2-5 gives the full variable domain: SAVISQKPSRDICQRGTSLTIQCQVDSQVTMMFWYRQQPGQSLTLIATANQGSEATYESGFVIDKFPISRPNLTFSTLTVSNMSPEDSSIYLCSAQGGQETQYFGPGTRLLVL.

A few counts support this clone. The CDR3 loop reads CASRGIDTQYF. CDR3 DNA: TGTGCCAGCCGAGGGATCGATACGCAGTATTTT. The chain employs TRBV6-6 and TRBJ2-3; a weak D match, TRBD2 (5 bases). Trimming removed 8 bases at V and 6 bases at J, with 9 bases between. Per germline, CDR1 MNHNY and CDR2 SVGAGI (reference sequence). CDR3 length: 11 residues.

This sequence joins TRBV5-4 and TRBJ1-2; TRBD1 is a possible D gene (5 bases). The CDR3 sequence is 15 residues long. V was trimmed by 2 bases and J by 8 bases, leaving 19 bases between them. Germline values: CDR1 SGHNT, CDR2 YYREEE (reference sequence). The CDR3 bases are TGTGCCAGCAGCTTAAGAAGGGGCCCCAGCGAGGGCTACACCTTC. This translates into CASSLRRGPSEGYTF. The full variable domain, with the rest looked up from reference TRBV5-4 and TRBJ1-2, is ETGVTQSPTHLIKTRGQQVTLRCSSQSGHNTVSWYQQALGQGPQFIFQYYREEENGRGNFPPRFSGLQFPNYSSELNVNALELDDSALYLCASSLRRGPSEGYTFGSGTRLTVV.

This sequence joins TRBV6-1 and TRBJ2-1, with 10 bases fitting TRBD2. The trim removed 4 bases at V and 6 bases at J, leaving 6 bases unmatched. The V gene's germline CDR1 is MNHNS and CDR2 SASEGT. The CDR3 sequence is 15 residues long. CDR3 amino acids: CASSGLAGASNEQFF. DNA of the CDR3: TGTGCCAGCAGTGGTCTAGCGGGAGCCTCCAATGAGCAGTTCTTC.

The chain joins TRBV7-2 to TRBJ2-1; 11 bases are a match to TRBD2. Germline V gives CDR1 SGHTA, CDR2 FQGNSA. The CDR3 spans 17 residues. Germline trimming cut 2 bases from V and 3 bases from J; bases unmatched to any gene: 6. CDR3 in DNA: TGTGCCAGCAGCTTATGGCTCGGGACTAGCGGCTACAATGAGCAGTTCTTC. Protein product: CASSLWLGTSGYNEQFF.

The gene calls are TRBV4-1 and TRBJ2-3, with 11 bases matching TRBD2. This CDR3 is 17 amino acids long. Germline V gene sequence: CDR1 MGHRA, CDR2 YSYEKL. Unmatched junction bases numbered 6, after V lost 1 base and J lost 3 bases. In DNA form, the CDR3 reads TGCGCCAGCAGCCAAGTGGGACTAGCGGCGAGGACAGATACGCAGTATTTT. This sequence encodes CASSQVGLAARTDTQYF.

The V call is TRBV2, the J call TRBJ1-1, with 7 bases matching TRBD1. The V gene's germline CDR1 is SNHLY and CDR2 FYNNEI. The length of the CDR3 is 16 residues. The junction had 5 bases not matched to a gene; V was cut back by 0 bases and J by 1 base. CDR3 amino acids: CASSEALQGGNTEAFF. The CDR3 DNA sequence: TGTGCCAGCAGTGAAGCGCTTCAGGGGGGGAACACTGAAGCTTTCTTT.

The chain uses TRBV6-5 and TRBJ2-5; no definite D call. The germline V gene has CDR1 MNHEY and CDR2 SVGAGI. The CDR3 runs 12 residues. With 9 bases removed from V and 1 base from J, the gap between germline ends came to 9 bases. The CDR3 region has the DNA TGTGCCAGTAGAGACACCCAAGAGACCCAGTACTTC. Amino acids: CASRDTQETQYF.

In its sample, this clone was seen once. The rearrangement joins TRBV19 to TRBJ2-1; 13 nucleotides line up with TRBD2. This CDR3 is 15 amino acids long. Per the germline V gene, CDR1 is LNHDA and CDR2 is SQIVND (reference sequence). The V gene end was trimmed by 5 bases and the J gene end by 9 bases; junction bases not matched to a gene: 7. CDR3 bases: TGTGCCAGTAGTTCTGGACTAGCGGGAGTGAGTGAGCAGTTCTTC. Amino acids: CASSSGLAGVSEQFF.

CDR3 protein: CSVDGRGSGKGTYNEQFF. The DNA of the CDR3 is TGCAGCGTTGACGGTCGTGGTAGCGGGAAGGGGACCTACAATGAGCAGTTCTTC. This sequence joins TRBV29-1 and TRBJ2-1; 8 bases line up with TRBD2. The CDR3 has 18 amino acids. Germline V lookup: CDR1 SQVTM, CDR2 ANQGSEA. The trim removed 3 bases at V and 2 bases at J, leaving 15 bases unmatched.

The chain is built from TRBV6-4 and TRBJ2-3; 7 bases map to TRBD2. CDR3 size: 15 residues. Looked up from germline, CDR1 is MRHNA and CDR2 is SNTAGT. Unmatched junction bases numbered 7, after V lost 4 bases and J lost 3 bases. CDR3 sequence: CASSVGLADTDTQYF. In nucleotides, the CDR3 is TGTGCCAGCAGTGTAGGGCTAGCGGATACAGATACGCAGTATTTT.

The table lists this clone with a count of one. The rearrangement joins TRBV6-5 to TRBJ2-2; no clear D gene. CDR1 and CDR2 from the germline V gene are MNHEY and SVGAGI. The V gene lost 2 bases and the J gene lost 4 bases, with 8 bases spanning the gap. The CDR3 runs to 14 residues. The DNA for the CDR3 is TGTGCCAGCAGTTACAACACGATCACCGGGGAGCTGTTTTTT. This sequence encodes CASSYNTITGELFF.

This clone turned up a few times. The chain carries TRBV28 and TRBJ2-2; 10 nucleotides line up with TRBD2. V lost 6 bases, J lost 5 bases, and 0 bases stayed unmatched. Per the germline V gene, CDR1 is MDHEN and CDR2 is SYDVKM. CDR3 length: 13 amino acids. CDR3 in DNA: TGTGCCAGCAGGGGACTAGCGACCGGGGAGCTGTTTTTT. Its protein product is CASRGLATGELFF.